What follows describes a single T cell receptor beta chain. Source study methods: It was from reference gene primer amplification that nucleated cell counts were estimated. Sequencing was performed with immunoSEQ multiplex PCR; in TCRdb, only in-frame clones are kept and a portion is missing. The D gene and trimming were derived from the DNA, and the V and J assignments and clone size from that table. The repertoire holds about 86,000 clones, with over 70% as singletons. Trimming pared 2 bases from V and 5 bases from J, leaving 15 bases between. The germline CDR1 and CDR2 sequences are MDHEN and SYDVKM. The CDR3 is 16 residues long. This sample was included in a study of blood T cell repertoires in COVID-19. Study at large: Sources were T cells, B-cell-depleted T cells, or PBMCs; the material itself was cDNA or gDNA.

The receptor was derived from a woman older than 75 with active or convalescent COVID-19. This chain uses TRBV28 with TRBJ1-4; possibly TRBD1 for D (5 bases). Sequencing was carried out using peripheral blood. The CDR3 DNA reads TGTGCCAGCAGTTTAGGGCAGGGCCTACGAAATGAAAAACTGTTTTTT. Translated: CASSLGQGLRNEKLFF. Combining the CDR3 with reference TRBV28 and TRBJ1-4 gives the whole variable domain DVKVTQSSRYLVKRTGEKVFLECVQDMDHENMFWYRQDPGLGLRLIYFSYDVKMKEKGDIPEGYSVSREKKERFSLILESASTNQTSMYLCASSLGQGLRNEKLFFGSGTQLSVL.